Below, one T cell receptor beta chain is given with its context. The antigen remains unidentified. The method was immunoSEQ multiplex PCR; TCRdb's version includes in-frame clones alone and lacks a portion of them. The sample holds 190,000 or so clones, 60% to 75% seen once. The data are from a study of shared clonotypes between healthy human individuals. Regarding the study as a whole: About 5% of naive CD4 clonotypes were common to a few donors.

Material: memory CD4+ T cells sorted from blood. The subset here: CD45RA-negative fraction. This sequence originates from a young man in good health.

The CDR3 sequence is CASSINIPDEQFF. In DNA form, the CDR3 reads TGTGCCAGTAGCATCAACATCCCCGATGAGCAGTTCTTC. This sequence joins TRBV19 and TRBJ2-1; D not resolved. The V gene lost 6 bases and the J gene lost 8 bases, with 14 bases spanning the gap. CDR1 is LNHDA, CDR2 SQIVND, per germline (reference sequence). The CDR3 has 13 residues.